What follows describes a single TCR beta chain. Its cognate antigen is unknown. The sample comes from a study of T cell responses to AZD1222 COVID-19 vaccine. Study overall: It was second doses at about 4 or about 12 weeks that were pooled. Study-wide results and limits: Donors were largely white British and mainly female; clonal diversity was possibly underestimated. Spike-wide vaccine-associated CD4 TCRs dominated at 160-218 and 743-854.

Libraries were prepared by immunoSEQ multiplex PCR; TCRdb keeps only in-frame clonotypes and omits some of them. The table has 64,000 or so clones, 65% to 85% seen once. With V trimmed by 5 bases and J by 6 bases, 8 bases remained unmatched. The CDR3 spans 14 residues. Germline CDR1 reads SGHVS; CDR2 reads FQNEAQ. Sequenced here: peripheral blood, sampled on day 0 of AZD1222 vaccination. This clonotype was sampled from an adult in good health. The chain employs TRBV7-8 and TRBJ2-5; TRBD1 aligns across 8 bases. CDR3 nucleotide sequence: TGTGCCAGCAGCACTATGCAGGGGGCGAAGACCCAGTACTTC. Protein: CASSTMQGAKTQYF.